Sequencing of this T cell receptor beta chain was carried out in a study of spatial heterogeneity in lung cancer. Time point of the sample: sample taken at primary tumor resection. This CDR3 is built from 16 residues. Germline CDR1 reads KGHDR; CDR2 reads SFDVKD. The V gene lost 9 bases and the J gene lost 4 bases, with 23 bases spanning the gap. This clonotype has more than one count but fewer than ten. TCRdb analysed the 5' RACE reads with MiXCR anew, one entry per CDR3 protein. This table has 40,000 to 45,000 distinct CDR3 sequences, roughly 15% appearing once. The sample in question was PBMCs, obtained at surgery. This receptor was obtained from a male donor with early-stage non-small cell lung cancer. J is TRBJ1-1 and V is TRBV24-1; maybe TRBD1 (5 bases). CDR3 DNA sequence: TGTGCCACCGAGGAGACCCCAGGGCTGTGCGGCACTGAAGCTTTCTTT. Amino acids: CATEETPGLCGTEAFF.